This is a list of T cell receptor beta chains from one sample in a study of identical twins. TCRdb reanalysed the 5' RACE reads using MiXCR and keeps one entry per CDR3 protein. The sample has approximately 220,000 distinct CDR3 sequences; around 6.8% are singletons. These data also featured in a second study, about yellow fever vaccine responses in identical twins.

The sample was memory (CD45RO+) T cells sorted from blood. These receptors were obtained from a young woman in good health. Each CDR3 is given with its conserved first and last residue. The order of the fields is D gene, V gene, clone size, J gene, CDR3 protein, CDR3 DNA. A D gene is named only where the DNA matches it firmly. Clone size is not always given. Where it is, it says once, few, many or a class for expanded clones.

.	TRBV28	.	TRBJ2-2	CASTFSGEHTGELFF	TGTGCCAGCACCTTTTCGGGGGAACACACCGGGGAGCTGTTTTTT
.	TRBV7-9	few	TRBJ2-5	CASSLVTYQETQYF	TGTGCCAGCAGCTTAGTTACGTACCAAGAGACCCAGTACTTC
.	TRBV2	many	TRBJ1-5	CASSRGDSGNQPQHF	TGTGCCAGCTCACGCGGGGATTCCGGGAATCAGCCCCAGCATTTT
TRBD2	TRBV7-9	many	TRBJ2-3	CASRRLAGVSDTQYF	TGTGCCAGCAGAAGACTAGCGGGAGTTTCGGATACGCAGTATTTT
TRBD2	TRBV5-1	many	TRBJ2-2	CASSFTSGSPGELFF	TGCGCCAGCAGCTTTACTAGCGGGAGTCCCGGGGAGCTGTTTTTT
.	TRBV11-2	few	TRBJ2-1	CASSLEVRGGSSYNEQFF	TGTGCCAGCAGCTTAGAGGTCAGGGGGGGGAGCTCCTACAATGAGCAGTTCTTC
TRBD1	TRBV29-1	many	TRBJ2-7	CSVVTGIYEQYF	TGCAGCGTGGTGACAGGGATCTACGAGCAGTACTTC
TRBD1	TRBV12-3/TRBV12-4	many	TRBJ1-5	CASSFRTGSNQPQHF	TGTGCCAGCAGTTTTCGGACAGGCAGCAATCAGCCCCAGCATTTT
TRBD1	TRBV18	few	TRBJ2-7	CASSTGQATYEQYF	TGTGCCAGCTCAACGGGACAGGCCACCTACGAGCAGTACTTC
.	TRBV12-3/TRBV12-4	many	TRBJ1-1	CASKRDTEAFF	TGTGCCAGCAAAAGGGACACTGAAGCTTTCTTT
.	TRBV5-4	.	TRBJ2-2	CASSLQGIRTGELFF	TGTGCCAGCAGCCTACAGGGAATTCGGACCGGGGAGCTGTTTTTT
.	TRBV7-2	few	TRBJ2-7	CASSFTGYEQYF	TGTGCCAGCAGCTTCACGGGCTACGAGCAGTACTTC
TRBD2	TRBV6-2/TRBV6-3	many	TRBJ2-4	CASRLAGNIQYF	TGTGCCAGCCGGCTAGCGGGAAACATTCAGTACTTC
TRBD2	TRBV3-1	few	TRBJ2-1	CASSPGGSGGNEQFF	TGTGCCAGCAGCCCGGGGGGGAGTGGAGGCAATGAGCAGTTCTTC
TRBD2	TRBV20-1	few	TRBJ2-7	CSAVNPGEGAYGQYF	TGCAGTGCTGTAAACCCTGGGGAGGGAGCCTACGGGCAGTACTTC
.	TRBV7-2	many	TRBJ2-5	CASSLARVETQYF	TGTGCCAGCAGCTTAGCCAGGGTAGAGACCCAGTACTTC
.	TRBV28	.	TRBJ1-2	CASSTGQTYGYTF	TGTGCCAGCAGCACAGGACAGACTTATGGCTACACCTTC
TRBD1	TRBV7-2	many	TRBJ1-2	CASSHPDRGHGYTF	TGTGCCAGCAGCCACCCCGACAGGGGACATGGCTACACCTTC
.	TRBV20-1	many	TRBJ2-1	CSAPERDFYNEQFF	TGCAGTGCTCCTGAGCGCGATTTTTACAATGAGCAGTTCTTC
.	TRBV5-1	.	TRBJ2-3	CATSPGLHTDTQYF	TGCGCCACCTCCCCAGGCCTTCATACAGATACGCAGTATTTT
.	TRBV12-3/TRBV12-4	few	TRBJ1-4	CASRPDRNINEKLFF	TGTGCCAGCAGACCTGACAGAAACATTAATGAAAAACTGTTTTTT
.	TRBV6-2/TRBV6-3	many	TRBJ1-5	CASGQLRHQPQHF	TGTGCCAGCGGACAACTCCGCCATCAGCCCCAGCATTTT
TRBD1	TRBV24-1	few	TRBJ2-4	CATGPGQGKNIQYF	TGTGCCACCGGTCCGGGACAGGGAAAAAACATTCAGTACTTC
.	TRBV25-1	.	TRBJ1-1	CASSAMGRQNTEAFF	TGTGCCAGCAGTGCGATGGGACGGCAGAACACTGAAGCTTTCTTT
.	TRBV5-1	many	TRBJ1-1	CASSVGPGGTEAFF	TGCGCCAGCAGCGTGGGCCCTGGGGGCACTGAAGCTTTCTTT